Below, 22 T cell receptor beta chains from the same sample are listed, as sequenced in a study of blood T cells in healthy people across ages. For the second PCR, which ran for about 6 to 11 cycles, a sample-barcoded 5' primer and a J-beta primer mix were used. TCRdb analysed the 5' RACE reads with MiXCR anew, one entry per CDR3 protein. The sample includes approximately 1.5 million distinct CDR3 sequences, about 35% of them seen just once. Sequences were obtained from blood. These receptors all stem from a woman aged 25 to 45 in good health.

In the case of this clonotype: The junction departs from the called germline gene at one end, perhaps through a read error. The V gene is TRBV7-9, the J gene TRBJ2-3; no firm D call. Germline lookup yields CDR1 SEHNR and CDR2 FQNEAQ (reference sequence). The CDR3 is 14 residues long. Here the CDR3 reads CASSRPIRADAQYF. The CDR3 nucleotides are TGTGCCAGCAGCAGACCTATTAGGGCAGATGCGCAGTATTTT.

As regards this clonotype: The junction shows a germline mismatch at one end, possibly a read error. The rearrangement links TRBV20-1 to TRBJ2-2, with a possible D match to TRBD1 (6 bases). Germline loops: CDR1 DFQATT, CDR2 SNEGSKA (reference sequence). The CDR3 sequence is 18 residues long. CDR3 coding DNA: TGCAGTGCTAGAGATGCCAAGATGTGGGCAGGGGACACCGGGGAGCGGTTTTTT. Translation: CSARDAKMWAGDTGERFF.

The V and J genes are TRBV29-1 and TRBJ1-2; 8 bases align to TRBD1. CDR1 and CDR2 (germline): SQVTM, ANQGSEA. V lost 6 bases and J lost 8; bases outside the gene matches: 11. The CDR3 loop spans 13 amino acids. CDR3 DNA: TGCAGCGTCCCGTCAGGGGGCCGCAGGGGCTACACCTTC. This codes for CSVPSGGRRGYTF.

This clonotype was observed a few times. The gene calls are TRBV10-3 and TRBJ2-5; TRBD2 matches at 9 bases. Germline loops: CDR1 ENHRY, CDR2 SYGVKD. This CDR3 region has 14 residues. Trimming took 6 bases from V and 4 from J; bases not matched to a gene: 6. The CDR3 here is CAISTGLAGETQYF. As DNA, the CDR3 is TGTGCCATCAGCACGGGACTAGCCGGAGAGACCCAGTACTTC.

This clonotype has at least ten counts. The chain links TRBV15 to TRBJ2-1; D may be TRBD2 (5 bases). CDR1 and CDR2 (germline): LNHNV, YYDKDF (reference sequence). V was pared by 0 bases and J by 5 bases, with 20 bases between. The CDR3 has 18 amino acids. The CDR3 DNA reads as TGTGCCACCAGCAGAGATAACCGGCTGAGGGCCACCAACAATGAGCAGTTCTTC. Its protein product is CATSRDNRLRATNNEQFF.

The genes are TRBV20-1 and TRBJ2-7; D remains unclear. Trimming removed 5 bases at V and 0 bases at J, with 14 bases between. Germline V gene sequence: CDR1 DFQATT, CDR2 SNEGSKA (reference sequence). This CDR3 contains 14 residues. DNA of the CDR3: TGCAGTGCTCGACCGCCGGCGGTCTCCTACGAGCAGTACTTC. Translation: CSARPPAVSYEQYF.

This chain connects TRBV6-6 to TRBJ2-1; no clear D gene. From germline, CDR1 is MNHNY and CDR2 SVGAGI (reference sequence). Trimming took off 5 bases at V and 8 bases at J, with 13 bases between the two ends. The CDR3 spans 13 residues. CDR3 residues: CASSLSLYDEQFF. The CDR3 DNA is TGTGCCAGCAGTCTTTCATTATACGATGAGCAGTTCTTC.

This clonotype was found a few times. CDR3 residues: CASSEPWTSREQYF. CDR3 sequence (DNA): TGTGCCAGCAGTGAGCCTTGGACTTCAAGGGAGCAGTACTTC. V and J are TRBV6-1 and TRBJ2-7, with D perhaps matching TRBD2 (5 bases). V gave up 3 bases and J gave up 7 bases, with 16 bases separating them. This CDR3 spans 14 amino acids. Germline V gene data show CDR1 as MNHNS and CDR2 as SASEGT.

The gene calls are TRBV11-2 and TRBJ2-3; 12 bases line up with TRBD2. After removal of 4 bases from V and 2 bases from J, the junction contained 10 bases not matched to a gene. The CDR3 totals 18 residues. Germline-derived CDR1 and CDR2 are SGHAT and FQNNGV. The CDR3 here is CASSSTSGGPTNTDTQYF. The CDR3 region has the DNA TGTGCCAGCAGCTCGACTAGCGGGGGCCCTACCAACACAGATACGCAGTATTTT.

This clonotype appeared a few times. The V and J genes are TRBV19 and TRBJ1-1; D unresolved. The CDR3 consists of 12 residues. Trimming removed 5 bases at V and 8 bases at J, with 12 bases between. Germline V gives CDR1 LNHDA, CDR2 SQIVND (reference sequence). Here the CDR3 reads CASSGWVQEAFF. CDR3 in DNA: TGTGCCAGTAGTGGATGGGTTCAGGAAGCTTTCTTT. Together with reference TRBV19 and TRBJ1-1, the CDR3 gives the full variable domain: DGGITQSPKYLFRKEGQNVTLSCEQNLNHDAMYWYRQDPGQGLRLIYYSQIVNDFQKGDIAEGYSVSREKKESFPLTVTSAQKNPTAFYLCASSGWVQEAFFGQGTRLTVV.

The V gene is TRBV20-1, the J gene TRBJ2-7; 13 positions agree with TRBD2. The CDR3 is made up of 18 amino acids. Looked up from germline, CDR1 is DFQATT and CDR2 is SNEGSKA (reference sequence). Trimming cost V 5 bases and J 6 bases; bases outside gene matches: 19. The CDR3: CSAAAGVGSLAGGLEQYF. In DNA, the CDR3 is TGCAGTGCTGCCGCAGGGGTGGGCTCACTAGCGGGGGGGCTCGAGCAGTACTTC.

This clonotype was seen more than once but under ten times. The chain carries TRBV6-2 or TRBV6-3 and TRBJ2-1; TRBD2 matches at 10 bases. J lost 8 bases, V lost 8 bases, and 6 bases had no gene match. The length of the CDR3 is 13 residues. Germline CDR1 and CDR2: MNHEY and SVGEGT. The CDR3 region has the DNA TGTGCCAGCGGAAGAAGCGGGAGGGATGAGCAGTTCTTC. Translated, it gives CASGRSGRDEQFF.

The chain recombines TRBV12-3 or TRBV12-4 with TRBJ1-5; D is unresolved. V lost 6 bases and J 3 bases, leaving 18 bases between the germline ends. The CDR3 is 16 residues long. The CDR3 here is CASSRTMGEINQPQHF. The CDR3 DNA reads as TGTGCCAGCAGCCGAACCATGGGAGAAATCAATCAGCCCCAGCATTTT.

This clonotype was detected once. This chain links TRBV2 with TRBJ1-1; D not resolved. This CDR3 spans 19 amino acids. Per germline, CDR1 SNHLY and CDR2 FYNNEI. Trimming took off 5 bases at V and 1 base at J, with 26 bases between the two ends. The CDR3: CASSRRSSGGVGPNTEAFF. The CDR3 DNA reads TGTGCCAGCAGTAGGCGCTCTAGTGGTGGGGTTGGTCCGAACACTGAAGCTTTCTTT.

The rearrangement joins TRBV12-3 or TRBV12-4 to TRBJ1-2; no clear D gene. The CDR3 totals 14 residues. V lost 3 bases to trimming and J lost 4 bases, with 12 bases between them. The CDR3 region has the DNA TGTGCCAGCAGTTTCCGGGGTCTTGGCTATGGCTACACCTTC. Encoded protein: CASSFRGLGYGYTF.

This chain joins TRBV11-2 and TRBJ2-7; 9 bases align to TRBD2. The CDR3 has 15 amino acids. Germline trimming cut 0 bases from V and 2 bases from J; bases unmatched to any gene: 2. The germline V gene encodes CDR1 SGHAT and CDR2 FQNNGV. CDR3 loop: CASSLDRGGAYEQYF. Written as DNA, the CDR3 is TGTGCCAGCAGCTTAGACCGCGGGGGGGCCTACGAGCAGTACTTC.

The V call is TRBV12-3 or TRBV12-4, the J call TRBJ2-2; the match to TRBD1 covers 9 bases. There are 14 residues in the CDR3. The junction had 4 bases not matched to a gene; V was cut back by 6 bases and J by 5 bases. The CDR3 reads CASSHRGRTGELFF. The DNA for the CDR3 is TGTGCCAGCAGCCACAGGGGGCGTACCGGGGAGCTGTTTTTT.

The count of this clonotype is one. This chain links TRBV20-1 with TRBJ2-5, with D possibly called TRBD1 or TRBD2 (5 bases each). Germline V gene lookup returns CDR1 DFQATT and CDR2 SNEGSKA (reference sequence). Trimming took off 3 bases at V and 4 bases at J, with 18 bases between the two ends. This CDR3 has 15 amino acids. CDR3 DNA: TGCAGTGCTAGCCCCGGGACCGCTTCCCTAGAGACCCAGTACTTC. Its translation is CSASPGTASLETQYF.

CDR3 bases: TGTGCCAGCAGCCGCGAGGACCGTTCCTACAATGAGCAGTTCTTC. Translating gives CASSREDRSYNEQFF. This sequence joins TRBV4-2 and TRBJ2-1; no definite D call. The germline gives CDR1 LGHNA, CDR2 YNFKEQ. Trimming cost V 4 bases and J 1 base, with 11 bases left between them. The CDR3 loop spans 15 amino acids.

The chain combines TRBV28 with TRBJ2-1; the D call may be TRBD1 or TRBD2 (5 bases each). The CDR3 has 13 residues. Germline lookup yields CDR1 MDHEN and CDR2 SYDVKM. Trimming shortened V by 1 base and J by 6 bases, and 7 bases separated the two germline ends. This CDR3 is CASSLLGPNEQFF. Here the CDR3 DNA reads TGTGCCAGCAGTTTATTGGGACCCAATGAGCAGTTCTTC.

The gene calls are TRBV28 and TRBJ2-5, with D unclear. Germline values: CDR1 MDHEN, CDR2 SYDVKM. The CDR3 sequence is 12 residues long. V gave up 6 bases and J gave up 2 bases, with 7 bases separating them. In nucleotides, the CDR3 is TGTGCCAGCAGGATATCTCAAGAGACCCAGTACTTC. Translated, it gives CASRISQETQYF.

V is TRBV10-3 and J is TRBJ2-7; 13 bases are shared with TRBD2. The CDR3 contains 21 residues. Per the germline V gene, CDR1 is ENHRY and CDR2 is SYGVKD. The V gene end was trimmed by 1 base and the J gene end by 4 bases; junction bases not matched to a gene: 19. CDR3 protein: CAISELGGQGRTSGRRYEQYF. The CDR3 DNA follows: TGTGCCATCAGTGAGTTGGGGGGACAGGGACGGACTAGCGGGAGACGATACGAGCAGTACTTC.